Each of the 25 T cell receptor beta chains below was sequenced from the same sample in a study of T cell repertoires in cytomegalovirus infection. One entry per CDR3 protein, called by TCRdb with MiXCR from the reads. There are 100,000 or so distinct CDR3 sequences in the sample; about 22% occur only once, and around 40% lies in the top ten. Source material: CD8+ T cells from PBMCs. These TCRs come from a human donor in good health (CMV status not recorded). Some clones in this sample may be carry-over from other donors' samples.

The chain employs TRBV11-2 and TRBJ2-3, with D unclear. This CDR3 spans 13 amino acids. Germline-derived CDR1 and CDR2 are SGHAT and FQNNGV. Deletions cut 4 bases from V and 4 bases from J, with 9 bases between. CDR3 in DNA: TGTGCCAGCAGCTCCGCTTCGGCAGATACGCAGTATTTT. Its protein is CASSSASADTQYF.

V usage is TRBV6-2 or TRBV6-3 and J usage is TRBJ2-2, with TRBD1 matching over 7 bases. Trimming took 5 bases from V and 5 from J; bases not matched to a gene: 8. Germline CDR1 MNHEY, CDR2 SVGEGT. The length of the CDR3 is 15 residues. The DNA for the CDR3 is TGTGCCAGCAGTAGCGACAGGGATCGGACCGGGGAGCTGTTTTTT. Translation: CASSSDRDRTGELFF.

This clonotype showed up just a few times. J is TRBJ1-3 and V is TRBV15; TRBD1 might be the D (5 bases). Germline CDR1 is LNHNV and CDR2 is YYDKDF (reference sequence). Deletions cut 10 bases from V and 0 bases from J, with 10 bases between. The CDR3 runs to 13 residues. Written as DNA, the CDR3 is TGTGCCATCGGGGGGTCCTCTGGAAACACCATATATTTT. Translated: CAIGGSSGNTIYF.

This clonotype was counted only a few times. The chain employs TRBV4-2 and TRBJ2-5, with 10 positions matching TRBD2. Germline assignment: CDR1 LGHNA and CDR2 YNFKEQ. J lost 3 bases, V lost 0 bases, and 4 bases had no gene match. The CDR3 extends over 16 amino acids. CDR3 in DNA: TGTGCCAGCAGCCAAGAAGCGGGACTAGCGAAAGAGACCCAGTACTTC. Its protein is CASSQEAGLAKETQYF.

The chain carries TRBV6-2 or TRBV6-3 and TRBJ1-2; D remains ambiguous. The germline CDR1 and CDR2 sequences are MNHEY and SVGEGT. This CDR3 has 16 residues. Between the trimmed V and J ends, which lost 0 bases and 2 bases, there was a span of 13 bases. The CDR3 protein is CASSYSMGGPNYGYTF. The CDR3 DNA follows: TGTGCCAGCAGTTACTCGATGGGCGGACCGAACTATGGCTACACCTTC.

The gene calls are TRBV20-1 and TRBJ2-3, with TRBD2 matching 15 bases. The CDR3 runs 18 residues. From germline, CDR1 is DFQATT and CDR2 SNEGSKA (reference sequence). Unmatched junction bases numbered 6, after V lost 0 bases and J lost 2 bases. The DNA of the CDR3 is TGCAGTGCTAGAGATTGGACTAGCGGGAGGGACGACACAGATACGCAGTATTTT. It translates to CSARDWTSGRDDTDTQYF.

The chain couples TRBV7-6 to TRBJ2-1, with 8 bases matching TRBD1. V was pared by 7 bases and J by 2 bases, with 10 bases of the junction left unmatched. Germline V gene sequence: CDR1 SGHVS, CDR2 FNYEAQ. This CDR3 contains 16 residues. CDR3 nucleotide sequence: TGTGCCAGCACCCAAGAGACAGGGGACACCTACAATGAGCAGTTCTTC. Translating it yields CASTQETGDTYNEQFF.

This clonotype was counted a few times. This chain links TRBV30 with TRBJ2-7; tentative D call: TRBD1 (5 bases). Germline CDR1 and CDR2: GTSNPN and SVGIG (reference sequence). Trimming left V 3 bases short and J 2 bases short, with 8 bases between. The CDR3 is 12 residues long. CDR3 protein: CAWRSGTYEQYF. The CDR3, as DNA: TGTGCCTGGAGATCAGGGACCTACGAGCAGTACTTC.

The genes are TRBV4-1 and TRBJ2-7, with D possibly matching TRBD1 (6 bases). Germline loops: CDR1 MGHRA, CDR2 YSYEKL. The CDR3 extends over 16 amino acids. Trimming stripped 0 bases from V and 7 bases from J, with 19 bases between. As DNA, the CDR3 is TGCGCCAGCAGCCAAGATAGGGGGTCGGGACACAGGGAGCAGTACTTC. Translated, it gives CASSQDRGSGHREQYF.

The rearrangement joins TRBV7-9 to TRBJ2-3; no clear D. The CDR3 consists of 12 residues. Germline CDR1 SEHNR, CDR2 FQNEAQ (reference sequence). V lost 1 base and J lost 5, with 4 bases in between. The CDR3: CASSLEVDTQYF. CDR3 DNA sequence: TGTGCCAGCAGCTTAGAAGTAGATACGCAGTATTTT.

This clonotype was observed once. The chain is built from TRBV7-4 and TRBJ2-6; the D gene could be TRBD1 or TRBD2 (5 bases each). In germline, CDR1 is SGHVT, CDR2 SQSDAQ. The length of the CDR3 is 17 residues. V was cut by 4 bases and J by 0 bases, with 13 bases left in between. The CDR3 here is CASSSRDASSGANVLTF. The CDR3, as DNA: TGTGCCAGCAGCTCCCGGGACGCTAGCTCTGGGGCCAACGTCCTGACTTTC.

This clonotype was seen once. This chain uses TRBV20-1 with TRBJ2-7; possible D gene TRBD2, 6 bases. Trimming cost V 0 bases and J 3 bases, with 15 bases left between them. Germline values: CDR1 DFQATT, CDR2 SNEGSKA (reference sequence). This CDR3 comprises 15 residues. The CDR3 here is CSARDRAGPVYEQYF. In DNA form, the CDR3 reads TGCAGTGCTAGAGATCGAGCGGGTCCGGTCTACGAGCAGTACTTC.

The chain combines TRBV7-2 with TRBJ1-1, with D tentatively TRBD1 (5 bases). CDR1 is SGHTA, CDR2 FQGNSA, per germline. With 6 bases removed from V and 1 base from J, the gap between germline ends came to 12 bases. CDR3 length: 14 amino acids. The CDR3 sequence is CASRGGGRNTEAFF. CDR3 coding DNA: TGTGCCAGCAGGGGGGGGGGTCGGAACACTGAAGCTTTCTTT.

V is TRBV29-1 and J is TRBJ2-5; TRBD1 is a possible D gene (6 bases). V was shortened by 0 bases and J by 9 bases, with 29 bases between the two germline ends. CDR1 is SQVTM, CDR2 ANQGSEA, per germline. The CDR3 sequence is 18 residues long. Here the CDR3 reads CSVEEVSGRAGPPGAQYF. CDR3 DNA sequence: TGCAGCGTTGAAGAGGTCTCCGGAAGGGCAGGGCCACCAGGGGCCCAGTACTTC.

The chain couples TRBV25-1 to TRBJ2-3; 10 bases are a match to TRBD1. The V gene end was trimmed by 10 bases and the J gene end by 0 bases; junction bases not matched to a gene: 4. Germline V CDR1 and CDR2: MGHDK, SYGVNS. This CDR3 has 14 residues. The CDR3 sequence is CATSDRGSTDTQYF. The CDR3, as DNA: TGTGCCACCTCGGACAGGGGGAGCACAGATACGCAGTATTTT.

Only a few counts were recorded for this clonotype. This chain connects TRBV7-9 to TRBJ1-1; D might be TRBD1 (6 bases). This CDR3 is 14 amino acids long. The germline V gene has CDR1 SEHNR and CDR2 FQNEAQ (reference sequence). The ends were cut back, 4 bases at V and 5 bases at J, with 14 bases in the middle. The CDR3 bases are TGTGCCAGCAGCTCCTTAGGGGGGGGTACTGAAGCTTTCTTT. Translated, it gives CASSSLGGGTEAFF.

This clonotype was picked up many times. The chain is built from TRBV15 and TRBJ1-1; D gene uncertain. Germline CDR1 reads LNHNV; CDR2 reads YYDKDF (reference sequence). The CDR3 loop spans 15 amino acids. Here the CDR3 DNA reads TGTGCTCCAACTCCGACAAATGATATGAACACTGAAGCTTTCTTT. Translation: CAPTPTNDMNTEAFF. Looking up the rest from reference TRBV15 and TRBJ1-1 gives the full variable domain: DAMVIQNPRYQVTQFGKPVTLSCSQTLNHNVMYWYQQKSSQAPKLLFHYYDKDFNNEADTPDNFQSRRPNTSFCFLDIRSPGLGDTAMYLCAPTPTNDMNTEAFFGQGTRLTVV.

This sequence joins TRBV7-9 and TRBJ2-5; D is perhaps TRBD1 (5 bases). The germline gives CDR1 SEHNR, CDR2 FQNEAQ (reference sequence). The V and J ends lost 6 bases and 2 bases respectively, with 13 bases between them. The CDR3 loop spans 14 amino acids. The CDR3 bases are TGTGCCAGCAGGCCAGAGGACACGCAAGAGACCCAGTACTTC. Amino acids: CASRPEDTQETQYF.

The chain combines TRBV28 with TRBJ1-5, with 7 nucleotides matching TRBD1. There are 16 residues in the CDR3. V was pared by 5 bases and J by 4 bases, with 11 bases of the junction left unmatched. The germline CDR1 and CDR2 sequences are MDHEN and SYDVKM. The CDR3 is CASSLNRGGGNQPQHF. CDR3 DNA sequence: TGTGCCAGCAGTCTGAACAGGGGTGGGGGAAATCAGCCCCAGCATTTT. The full variable domain, completed using reference TRBV28 and TRBJ1-5, is DVKVTQSSRYLVKRTGEKVFLECVQDMDHENMFWYRQDPGLGLRLIYFSYDVKMKEKGDIPEGYSVSREKKERFSLILESASTNQTSMYLCASSLNRGGGNQPQHFGDGTRLSIL.

The chain has TRBV7-9 and TRBJ2-2, with D perhaps given as TRBD1 or TRBD2 (5 bases each). The germline V and J ends were trimmed by 5 bases and 1 base, with 11 bases remaining between them. There are 15 residues in the CDR3. Germline values: CDR1 SEHNR, CDR2 FQNEAQ (reference sequence). CDR3 DNA sequence: TGTGCCAGCAGCGCCCGGGACGGGAACACCGGGGAGCTGTTTTTT. Protein sequence: CASSARDGNTGELFF.

The chain combines TRBV2 with TRBJ2-5; 9 positions agree with TRBD2. This CDR3 comprises 14 residues. V lost 6 bases to trimming and J lost 4 bases; unmatched junction nucleotides: 6. The germline V gene encodes CDR1 SNHLY and CDR2 FYNNEI. The CDR3 spells CASSPGLAVETQYF. The CDR3 DNA follows: TGTGCCAGCAGCCCGGGACTAGCAGTAGAGACCCAGTACTTC.

V and J are TRBV29-1 and TRBJ1-2; 8 bases align to TRBD1. After removal of 5 bases from V and 7 bases from J, the junction contained 21 bases not matched to a gene. The CDR3 is 17 amino acids. Germline V gene lookup returns CDR1 SQVTM and CDR2 ANQGSEA. CDR3 amino acids: CSVPQRTGLLGVRGYTF. CDR3 sequence (DNA): TGCAGCGTTCCTCAACGGACAGGGCTGTTGGGAGTGCGTGGCTACACCTTC.

This clonotype has a handful of counts. This chain joins TRBV5-1 and TRBJ1-4; D gene uncertain. This CDR3 region has 15 residues. Trimming pared 4 bases from V and 8 bases from J, leaving 18 bases between. Germline V gene sequence: CDR1 SGHRS, CDR2 YFSETQ. The CDR3 sequence is CASSDTALIQEKLFF. The CDR3 DNA sequence: TGCGCCAGCAGCGACACGGCCCTGATCCAGGAAAAACTGTTTTTT.

This clonotype was detected ten times or more. This chain connects TRBV20-1 to TRBJ2-7; 7 nucleotides agree with TRBD2. Germline trimming cut 6 bases from V and 2 bases from J; bases unmatched to any gene: 13. This CDR3 has 15 amino acids. Germline V gives CDR1 DFQATT, CDR2 SNEGSKA (reference sequence). DNA for the CDR3: TGCAGTGCCCCAGGGCGCGGGAGAGAGACCTACGAGCAGTACTTC. This gives the protein CSAPGRGRETYEQYF.

V usage is TRBV19 and J usage is TRBJ1-1; D remains ambiguous. The CDR3 has 11 residues. The germline CDR1 and CDR2 sequences are LNHDA and SQIVND (reference sequence). The V end was cut by 3 bases, the J end by 4 bases, with 3 bases between. The CDR3 loop reads CASSIFTEAFF. CDR3 DNA: TGTGCCAGTAGTATTTTCACTGAAGCTTTCTTT.